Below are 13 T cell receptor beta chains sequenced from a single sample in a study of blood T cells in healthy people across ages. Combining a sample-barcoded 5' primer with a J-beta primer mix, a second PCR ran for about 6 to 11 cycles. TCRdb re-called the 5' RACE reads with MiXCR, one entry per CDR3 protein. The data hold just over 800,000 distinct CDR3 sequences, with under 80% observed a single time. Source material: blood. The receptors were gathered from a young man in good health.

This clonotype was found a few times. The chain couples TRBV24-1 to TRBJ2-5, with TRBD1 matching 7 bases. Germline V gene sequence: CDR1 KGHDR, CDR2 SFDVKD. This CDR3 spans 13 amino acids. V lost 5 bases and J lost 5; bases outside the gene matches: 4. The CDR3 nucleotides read TGTGCCACCAGTGGCAGGGGGTACGAGACCCAGTACTTC. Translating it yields CATSGRGYETQYF.

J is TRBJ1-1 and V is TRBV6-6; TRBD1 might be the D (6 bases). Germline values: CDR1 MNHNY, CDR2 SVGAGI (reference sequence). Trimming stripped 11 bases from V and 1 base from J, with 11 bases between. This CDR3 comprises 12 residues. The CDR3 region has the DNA TGTGCCGTCGGACAGCCGAACACTGAAGCTTTCTTT. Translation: CAVGQPNTEAFF.

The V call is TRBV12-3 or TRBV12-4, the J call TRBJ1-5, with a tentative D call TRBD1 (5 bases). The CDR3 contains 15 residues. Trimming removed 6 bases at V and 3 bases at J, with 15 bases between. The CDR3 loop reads CASRGGRSSNQPQHF. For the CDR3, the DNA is TGTGCCAGCAGGGGGGGTCGGTCTTCCAATCAGCCCCAGCATTTT.

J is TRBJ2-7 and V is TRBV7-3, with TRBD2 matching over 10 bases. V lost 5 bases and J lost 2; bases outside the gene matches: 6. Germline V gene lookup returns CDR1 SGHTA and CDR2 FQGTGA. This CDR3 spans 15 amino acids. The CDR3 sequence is CASSAFSGGPYEQYF. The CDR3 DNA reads TGTGCCAGCAGCGCCTTTAGCGGGGGGCCCTACGAGCAGTACTTC.

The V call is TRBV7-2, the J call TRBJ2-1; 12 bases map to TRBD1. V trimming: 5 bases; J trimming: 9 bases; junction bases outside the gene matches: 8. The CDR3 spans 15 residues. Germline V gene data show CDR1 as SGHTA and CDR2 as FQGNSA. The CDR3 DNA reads TGTGCCAGCAGCAACGCCGGGACAGGGGGCTCTGAGCAGTTCTTC. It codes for CASSNAGTGGSEQFF.

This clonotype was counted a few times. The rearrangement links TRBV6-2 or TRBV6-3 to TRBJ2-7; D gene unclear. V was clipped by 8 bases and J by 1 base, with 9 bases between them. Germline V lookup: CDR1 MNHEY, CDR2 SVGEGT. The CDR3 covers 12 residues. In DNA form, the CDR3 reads TGTGCCAGCCAGGAGTCTTCCTACGAGCAGTACTTC. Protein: CASQESSYEQYF.

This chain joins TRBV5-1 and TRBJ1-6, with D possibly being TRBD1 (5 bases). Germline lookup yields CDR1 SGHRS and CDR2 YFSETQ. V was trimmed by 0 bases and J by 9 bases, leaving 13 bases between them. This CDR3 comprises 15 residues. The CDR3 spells CASSLAPRGCSPLHF. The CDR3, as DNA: TGCGCCAGCAGCTTGGCGCCGAGGGGTTGTTCACCCCTCCACTTT.

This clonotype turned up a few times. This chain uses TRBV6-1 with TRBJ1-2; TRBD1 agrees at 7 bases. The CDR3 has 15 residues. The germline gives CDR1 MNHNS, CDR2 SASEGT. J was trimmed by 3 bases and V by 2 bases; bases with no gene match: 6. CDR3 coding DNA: TGTGCCAGCAGTGAAAGACAGGGAATTGACTATGGCTACACCTTC. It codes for CASSERQGIDYGYTF.

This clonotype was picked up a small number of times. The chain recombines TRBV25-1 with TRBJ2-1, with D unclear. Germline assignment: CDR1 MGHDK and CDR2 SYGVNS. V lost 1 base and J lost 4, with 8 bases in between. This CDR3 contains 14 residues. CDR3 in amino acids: CASSELADYNEQFF. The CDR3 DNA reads TGTGCCAGCAGTGAATTGGCGGATTACAATGAGCAGTTCTTC.

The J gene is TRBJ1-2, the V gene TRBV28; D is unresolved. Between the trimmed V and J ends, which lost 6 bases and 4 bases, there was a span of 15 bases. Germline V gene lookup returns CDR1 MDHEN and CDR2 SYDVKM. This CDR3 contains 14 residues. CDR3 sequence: CASSVLTGAYGYTF. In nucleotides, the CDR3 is TGTGCCAGCAGCGTCCTAACGGGCGCCTATGGCTACACCTTC.

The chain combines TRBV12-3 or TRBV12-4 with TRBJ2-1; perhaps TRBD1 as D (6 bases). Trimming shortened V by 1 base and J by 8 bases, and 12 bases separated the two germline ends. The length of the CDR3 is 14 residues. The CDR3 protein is CASSLGQGLDEQFF. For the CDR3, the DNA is TGTGCCAGCAGTTTAGGCCAGGGGCTTGATGAGCAGTTCTTC.

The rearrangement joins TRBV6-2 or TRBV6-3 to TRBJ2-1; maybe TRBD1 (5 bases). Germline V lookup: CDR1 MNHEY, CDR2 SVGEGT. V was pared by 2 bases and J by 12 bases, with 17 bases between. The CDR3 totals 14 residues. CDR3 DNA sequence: TGTGCCAGCAGTTACGCTTTCAGGGTTACTCCGCAGTTCTTC. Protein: CASSYAFRVTPQFF.

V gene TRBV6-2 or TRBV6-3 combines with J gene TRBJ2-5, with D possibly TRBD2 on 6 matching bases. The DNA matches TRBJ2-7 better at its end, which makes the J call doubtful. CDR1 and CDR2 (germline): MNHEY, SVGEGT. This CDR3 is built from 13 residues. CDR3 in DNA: TGTGCCAGCAGTTACGCGGGAACCTACGAGCAGTACTTC. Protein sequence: CASSYAGTYEQYF.